Following are 18 T cell receptor beta chains from one sample sequenced in a study of radiotherapy plus CTLA-4 blockade in lung cancer. Measured with immunoSEQ multiplex PCR; TCRdb has only the in-frame clones, and not every one. This sample has 90,000 or so clones; more than 75% occur once, and the top ten carry 2% to 2.5%. The sequencing here drew on peripheral blood, taken from a patient treated with radiotherapy plus ipilimumab. The source is a human donor with non-small cell lung cancer who had a partial response to radiotherapy plus ipilimumab.

The J gene is TRBJ1-5, the V gene TRBV2; no reliable D call. Between the trimmed V and J ends, which lost 6 bases and 4 bases, there was a span of 10 bases. Per germline, CDR1 SNHLY and CDR2 FYNNEI. The CDR3 runs 13 residues. In DNA form, the CDR3 reads TGTGCCAGCAGCGTGAACACGAATCAGCCCCAGCATTTT. This sequence encodes CASSVNTNQPQHF.

The chain combines TRBV4-1 with TRBJ1-1; no clear D. The CDR3 length is 14 residues. Germline CDR1 MGHRA, CDR2 YSYEKL. V dropped 0 bases and J dropped 11 bases, with 16 bases sitting between them. CDR3 coding DNA: TGCGCCAGCAGCCAAGAAAGGCACCTCGTAGCGGCTTTCTTT. It specifies CASSQERHLVAAFF.

The J gene is TRBJ1-1, the V gene TRBV11-3; the D gene is possibly TRBD1 (5 bases). CDR3 length: 14 residues. The V end was cut by 6 bases, the J end by 4 bases, with 15 bases between. The germline CDR1 and CDR2 sequences are SGHNT and YENEEA. CDR3 in DNA: TGTGCCAGCAGACCGACGGGGGAGGTCACTGAAGCTTTCTTT. Its protein product is CASRPTGEVTEAFF.

In this sample, this clone turned up once. V is TRBV6-1 and J is TRBJ1-1; TRBD1 matches 7 bases. The CDR3 has 14 residues. Losses at the gene ends were 6 bases for V and 6 bases for J; bases not matched to a gene: 10. CDR1 is MNHNS and CDR2 is SASEGT in the germline V gene. The CDR3 nucleotides are TGTGCCAGCAGGGACGGCCGGACAGGACCTGAAGCTTTCTTT. It specifies CASRDGRTGPEAFF.

The chain employs TRBV2 and TRBJ2-3; 9 nucleotides line up with TRBD2. The CDR3 totals 15 residues. Germline V gene sequence: CDR1 SNHLY, CDR2 FYNNEI. With V trimmed by 7 bases and J by 0 bases, 5 bases remained unmatched. The DNA for the CDR3 is TGTGCCAGCACCTCGAGCGGGGGGAGCACAGATACGCAGTATTTT. It encodes CASTSSGGSTDTQYF.

This chain connects TRBV5-5 to TRBJ1-5, with 8 bases lining up with TRBD1. V dropped 0 bases and J dropped 4; count of bases not matched to a gene: 3. From germline, CDR1 is SGHKS and CDR2 YYEKEE (reference sequence). The CDR3 totals 15 residues. CDR3 loop: CASSLAQGANQPQHF. In DNA form, the CDR3 reads TGTGCCAGCAGCTTGGCGCAGGGGGCGAATCAGCCCCAGCATTTT.

In this sample, this clone turned up once. The chain couples TRBV5-6 to TRBJ1-5, with D perhaps matching TRBD1 (5 bases). The CDR3 contains 14 residues. Trimming removed 5 bases at V and 9 bases at J, with 18 bases between. In germline, CDR1 is SGHDT, CDR2 YYEEEE. The CDR3 reads CASSRGRDPWPQHF. CDR3 sequence (DNA): TGTGCCAGCAGTCGGGGGAGGGATCCATGGCCCCAGCATTTT.

CDR3 sequence reads: CASSQSSITGELFF. The CDR3 DNA is TGTGCCAGCAGCCAATCCTCTATCACCGGGGAGCTGTTTTTT. The gene calls are TRBV16 and TRBJ2-2; D gene unclear. V was trimmed by 0 bases and J by 4 bases, leaving 6 bases between them. Germline CDR1 and CDR2: KGHSY and FQNENV. This CDR3 is built from 14 residues.

The V call is TRBV11-2, the J call TRBJ2-7, with TRBD1 matching over 7 bases. Trimming cost V 0 bases and J 3 bases; bases outside gene matches: 5. The CDR3 loop spans 15 amino acids. Germline CDR1 is SGHAT and CDR2 is FQNNGV. The CDR3 DNA sequence: TGTGCCAGCAGCTTAGACGACAGGGCGAACTACGAGCAGTACTTC. Its translation is CASSLDDRANYEQYF.

The rearrangement joins TRBV4-2 to TRBJ1-6; 7 bases fit TRBD1. The CDR3 covers 15 residues. J was trimmed by 14 bases and V by 4 bases; bases with no gene match: 14. Germline V gene lookup returns CDR1 LGHNA and CDR2 YNFKEQ. The CDR3, as DNA: TGTGCCAGCAGCCCTGAACGGGGGGGCAGGGGGGCCCTCCACTTT. Residues: CASSPERGGRGALHF.

The chain couples TRBV5-6 to TRBJ2-7; 7 positions agree with TRBD1. The CDR3 runs to 15 residues. Germline CDR1 SGHDT, CDR2 YYEEEE. V lost 0 bases to trimming and J lost 4 bases; unmatched junction nucleotides: 7. The CDR3 protein is CASSLVTGTAYEQYF. As DNA, the CDR3 is TGTGCCAGCAGCTTGGTGACCGGGACAGCTTACGAGCAGTACTTC. Full variable domain (outside the CDR3, taken from reference TRBV5-6 and TRBJ2-7): DAGVTQSPTHLIKTRGQQVTLRCSPKSGHDTVSWYQQALGQGPQFIFQYYEEEERQRGNFPDRFSGHQFPNYSSELNVNALLLGDSALYLCASSLVTGTAYEQYFGPGTRLTVT.

This rearrangement joins TRBV7-9 to TRBJ2-3; 10 bases fit TRBD1. Trimming cost V 5 bases and J 2 bases; bases outside gene matches: 4. CDR1 is SEHNR and CDR2 is FQNEAQ in the germline V gene (reference sequence). This CDR3 contains 15 residues. CDR3 nucleotide sequence: TGTGCCAGCAGCCTGGGACAGGGGAACACAGATACGCAGTATTTT. This sequence encodes CASSLGQGNTDTQYF.

The chain joins TRBV27 to TRBJ1-1; 7 nucleotides agree with TRBD1. Germline values: CDR1 MNHEY, CDR2 SMNVEV (reference sequence). Unmatched junction bases numbered 17, after V lost 2 bases and J lost 5 bases. This CDR3 region has 18 residues. The CDR3: CASSLIPDRPQPGTEAFF. DNA of the CDR3: TGTGCCAGCAGTTTAATCCCGGACAGGCCCCAACCGGGTACTGAAGCTTTCTTT.

This chain uses TRBV7-2 with TRBJ2-7; D perhaps matches TRBD2 (5 bases). Germline V lookup: CDR1 SGHTA, CDR2 FQGNSA. This CDR3 has 13 amino acids. Trimming pared 3 bases from V and 3 bases from J, leaving 9 bases between. The CDR3 spells CASSLSRDYEQYV. DNA of the CDR3: TGTGCCAGCAGCTTGTCCCGGGACTACGAGCAGTACGTC.

The CDR3 bases are TGTGCCAGCAGCTTGGACAGGGTGGCATCCTACGAGCAGTACTTC. Protein: CASSLDRVASYEQYF. The chain recombines TRBV5-8 with TRBJ2-7, with a possible D match to TRBD1 (6 bases). Germline V gene data show CDR1 as SGHTS and CDR2 as YDEGEE. Trimming took off 0 bases at V and 1 base at J, with 11 bases between the two ends. The CDR3 has 15 residues.

J is TRBJ1-2 and V is TRBV15; D is ambiguous. This CDR3 has 15 residues. Trimming removed 0 bases at V and 5 bases at J, with 13 bases between. Germline CDR1 reads LNHNV; CDR2 reads YYDKDF (reference sequence). Here the CDR3 reads CATSRDPPEEYGYTF. CDR3 nucleotide sequence: TGTGCCACCAGCAGAGACCCCCCGGAGGAATATGGCTACACCTTC.

This clone was observed a single time. The V call is TRBV7-2, the J call TRBJ2-2; 7 nucleotides agree with TRBD2. Germline V gives CDR1 SGHTA, CDR2 FQGNSA. The junction had 1 base not matched to a gene; V was cut back by 0 bases and J by 3 bases. The CDR3 has 15 amino acids. The CDR3: CASSLAGGDTGELFF. The CDR3 DNA is TGTGCCAGCAGCTTAGCGGGGGGGGACACCGGGGAGCTGTTTTTT. Drawing the rest from reference TRBV7-2 and TRBJ2-2, the complete variable domain is GAGVSQSPSNKVTEKGKDVELRCDPISGHTALYWYRQSLGQGLEFLIYFQGNSAPDKSGLPSDRFSAERTGGSVSTLTIQRTQQEDSAVYLCASSLAGGDTGELFFGEGSRLTVL.

This chain connects TRBV28 to TRBJ1-5; TRBD1 aligns across 8 bases. V gave up 3 bases and J gave up 9 bases; unmatched junction bases: 4. Germline CDR1 is MDHEN and CDR2 is SYDVKM. This CDR3 has 13 residues. The CDR3 is CASSLTGVRPQHF. The CDR3 nucleotides are TGTGCCAGCAGTTTGACAGGGGTTCGGCCCCAGCATTTT.